Given below is one T cell receptor (beta chain) in context. The antigen is unknown. This sample is part of a study of OX40 agonist ivuxolimab in advanced cancers. Study-level findings and limits: Researchers did not establish what antigens the expanded peripheral T cells target.

This table comes from immunoSEQ multiplex PCR, and its TCRdb copy is limited to in-frame clones, with some not included. The profile covers about 20,000 clones, with around 90% appearing a single time and about three fifths taken by the ten largest. This CDR3 contains 16 residues. CDR1 and CDR2 from the germline V gene are SNHLY and FYNNEI. Trimming shortened V by 5 bases and J by 3 bases, and 19 bases separated the two germline ends. This TCR was sampled from an adult with an advanced solid tumor such as melanoma, head and neck, liver or kidney cancer. This chain links TRBV2 with TRBJ2-5, with a tentative D call TRBD1 (6 bases). Sequenced material: CD4+ or CD8+ T cells sorted from blood, taken in a trial of the OX40 agonist ivuxolimab. CDR3 sequence (DNA): TGTGCCAGCAGTCCGTTAGGGACGCAGGGGAAAGAGACCCAGTACTTC. It translates to CASSPLGTQGKETQYF.